The T cell receptor (beta chain) under discussion was sequenced for a study of shared clonotypes between healthy human individuals. Replicate PCRs run on sorted subsets employed 150 to 250 ng DNA, approximately 30,000 T cell genomes. Some clones are missing from TCRdb's copy, which holds only in-frame ones; the method was immunoSEQ multiplex PCR. The repertoire holds around 550,000 clones, roughly 96% seen once, with around 0.12% in the top ten. Study-level findings and limits: Memory subsets generally showed lower estimated richness than naive subsets. Roughly 5% of naive CD4 clonotypes were common to a handful of donors.

The V gene end was trimmed by 7 bases and the J gene end by 3 bases; junction bases not matched to a gene: 8. The germline V gene encodes CDR1 ENHRY and CDR2 SYGVKD. The CDR3 has 15 amino acids. Naive CD8 cells lacked CD45RO, underwent positive selection for CCR7 and left out terminally differentiated effector memory CD45RA+ cells. Points on this clone: Its antigen is still unknown.

J is TRBJ2-7 and V is TRBV10-3, with 11 bases matching TRBD2. The TCR comes from a woman in her 30s in good health. Sequenced: naive CD8+ T cells sorted from blood. CDR3 sequence (DNA): TGTGCCATCAAAGATAGCGGGAGGGCCGGCTACGAGCAGTACTTC. Translating gives CAIKDSGRAGYEQYF.